This T cell receptor (beta chain) was sequenced in a study of blood T cell repertoires in COVID-19. Study overall: Acute and convalescent COVID-19 specimens originated in the United States, Italy and Spain. T cells, B-cell-depleted T cells, or PBMCs supplied cDNA or gDNA.

Original processing notes: From reference gene primer amplification, estimates of nucleated cell counts were derived. Clones were read by immunoSEQ multiplex PCR, and TCRdb kept only the in-frame ones, dropping some. The V and J calls and clone size were taken over from that table, and D and trimming were inferred from the DNA. The repertoire includes tens of thousands of clones, about 84% of them detected once, and around 23% sits in the top ten. The V and J ends lost 2 bases and 3 bases respectively, with 8 bases between them. The CDR3 has 14 residues. Germline V gene data show CDR1 as MGHDK and CDR2 as SYGVNS.

This receptor was obtained from a woman older than 75 with acute or convalescent COVID-19. Input material: peripheral blood. J is TRBJ2-1 and V is TRBV25-1; perhaps TRBD2 as D (5 bases). The CDR3 protein is CASSEPGLYNEQFF. CDR3 coding DNA: TGTGCCAGCAGTGAACCTGGACTCTACAATGAGCAGTTCTTC.